The 14 T cell receptor beta chains below were found in one sample sequenced in a study of blood T cell dynamics during melanoma immunotherapy (dated by TCRdb to the early 2020s). The library relied on the immunoSEQ multiplex PCR assay. TCRdb took this table from immuneACCESS and kept in-frame rearrangements with V and J called. Such tables lack part of the clones; where checked against another copy, unresolved V genes explain under half of the gap, and the rest is unexplained. For this sample there are over 9,000 clones; almost 85% appear just once. More than 15% of the sample is taken by the ten largest. The sample's time point, from its label and the paper: week 3, after first cycle of checkpoint inhibitor. This specimen was blood, taken from a patient treated with checkpoint blockade. The receptors derive from a human donor with melanoma.

The chain uses TRBV18 and TRBJ2-3; D is possibly TRBD2 (6 bases). Germline V lookup: CDR1 KGHSH, CDR2 LQKENI. This CDR3 region has 14 residues. V gave up 3 bases and J gave up 5 bases, with 12 bases separating them. CDR3 sequence: CASSPDARGDTQYF. CDR3 sequence (DNA): TGTGCCAGCTCACCTGATGCGCGGGGAGATACGCAGTATTTT.

The CDR3 sequence is CASSFAGQYGYTF. CDR3 sequence (DNA): TGTGCCAGCAGCTTTGCAGGGCAGTATGGCTACACCTTC. This chain links TRBV7-9 with TRBJ1-2, with D perhaps matching TRBD1 (5 bases). CDR1 is SEHNR and CDR2 is FQNEAQ in the germline V gene (reference sequence). V lost 3 bases, J lost 5 bases, and 10 bases lay in between. The CDR3 totals 13 residues.

V usage is TRBV2 and J usage is TRBJ1-4, with D unresolved. Germline V lookup: CDR1 SNHLY, CDR2 FYNNEI. V dropped 5 bases and J dropped 8 bases, with 15 bases sitting between them. There are 14 residues in the CDR3. CDR3 loop: CASSWASSDEKLFF. The CDR3, as DNA: TGTGCCAGCAGTTGGGCCTCATCCGACGAAAAACTGTTTTTT.

This chain joins TRBV7-9 and TRBJ2-5; no reliable D call. Germline CDR1 is SEHNR and CDR2 is FQNEAQ (reference sequence). The CDR3 covers 14 residues. V was trimmed by 4 bases and J by 3 bases, leaving 12 bases between them. In DNA form, the CDR3 reads TGTGCCAGCAGCTCGTTCCGGGCCAAAGAGACCCAGTACTTC. It yields the protein CASSSFRAKETQYF.

The chain has TRBV19 and TRBJ2-1; TRBD2 is a possible D gene (6 bases). Per germline, CDR1 LNHDA and CDR2 SQIVND (reference sequence). V gave up 4 bases and J gave up 8 bases, with 27 bases separating them. This CDR3 region has 18 residues. CDR3 region: CASSTSRSRGETGDEQFF. In DNA, the CDR3 is TGTGCCAGTAGTACTTCGCGGTCGCGGGGAGAGACCGGAGATGAGCAGTTCTTC.

The chain employs TRBV11-3 and TRBJ1-6; 7 nucleotides agree with TRBD1. J lost 5 bases, V lost 1 base, and 2 bases had no gene match. Germline V gives CDR1 SGHNT, CDR2 YENEEA. The CDR3 has 15 amino acids. CDR3 nucleotides: TGTGCCAGCAGCTTAGCAGGGGGTAATAATTCACCCCTCCACTTT. This sequence encodes CASSLAGGNNSPLHF.

This rearrangement joins TRBV11-2 to TRBJ2-7; D is perhaps TRBD2 (5 bases). Per the germline V gene, CDR1 is SGHAT and CDR2 is FQNNGV. The CDR3 totals 14 residues. Trimming stripped 4 bases from V and 5 bases from J, with 15 bases between. The CDR3 loop reads CASSSLVRVNEQYF. CDR3 coding DNA: TGTGCCAGCAGCTCCCTAGTGCGGGTCAACGAGCAGTACTTC. Using reference TRBV11-2 and TRBJ2-7 for the parts outside the CDR3, the full variable domain is EAGVAQSPRYKIIEKRQSVAFWCNPISGHATLYWYQQILGQGPKLLIQFQNNGVVDDSQLPKDRFSAERLKGVDSTLKIQPAKLEDSAVYLCASSSLVRVNEQYFGPGTRLTVT.

The chain carries TRBV2 and TRBJ2-2, with a weak D call TRBD2 (5 bases). The CDR3 loop spans 14 amino acids. The germline V gene encodes CDR1 SNHLY and CDR2 FYNNEI. V lost 7 bases, J lost 4 bases, and 13 bases lay in between. This CDR3 is CASNLLARTGELFF. The CDR3 bases are TGTGCCAGCAATCTTCTAGCTCGCACCGGGGAGCTGTTTTTT.

The chain couples TRBV7-2 to TRBJ2-5; D may be TRBD2 (6 bases). V was clipped by 5 bases and J by 4 bases, with 17 bases between them. Germline values: CDR1 SGHTA, CDR2 FQGNSA. The CDR3 sequence is 15 residues long. The CDR3 DNA reads as TGTGCCAGCAGCGCGGGGACCATCGGTGTAGAGACCCAGTACTTC. Its translation is CASSAGTIGVETQYF.

V gene TRBV6-5 combines with J gene TRBJ1-4; 7 positions agree with TRBD1. This CDR3 spans 15 amino acids. The V gene's germline CDR1 is MNHEY and CDR2 SVGAGI. V shed 4 bases and J 2 bases; nucleotides not matched to a gene: 4. The CDR3 DNA reads as TGTGCCAGCAGTTCCACCAGGGGGACTAATGAAAAACTGTTTTTT. Amino acid sequence: CASSSTRGTNEKLFF.

The chain couples TRBV19 to TRBJ1-2, with 10 positions matching TRBD1. The CDR3 has 14 residues. V was clipped by 4 bases and J by 5 bases; unmatched bases: 4. Germline values: CDR1 LNHDA, CDR2 SQIVND (reference sequence). The chain's CDR3 is CASSTLDRGYGYTF. The CDR3 region has the DNA TGTGCCAGTAGTACCTTGGACAGGGGGTATGGCTACACCTTC.

In its sample, this clone was seen once. The rearrangement joins TRBV4-3 to TRBJ2-3; D possibly corresponds to TRBD2 (6 bases). The V gene's germline CDR1 is LGHNA and CDR2 YSLEER. V lost 4 bases and J 6 bases, leaving 20 bases between the germline ends. The CDR3 extends over 16 amino acids. The CDR3 DNA reads as TGCGCCAGCAGCCGCGGGGACGGACCACGGGACGATACGCAGTATTTT. Its translation: CASSRGDGPRDDTQYF.

This rearrangement joins TRBV29-1 to TRBJ1-5; tentative D call: TRBD1 (5 bases). The CDR3 sequence is 15 residues long. Germline CDR1 SQVTM, CDR2 ANQGSEA. The V end lost 5 bases, the J end lost 0 bases, and 14 bases lay between the germline ends. For the CDR3, the DNA is TGCAGCGTTTCGGCAGGGCCTTATAGCAATCAGCCCCAGCATTTT. Translating gives CSVSAGPYSNQPQHF.

This clone has just one count. Here the CDR3 reads CSVRDGYEQYF. CDR3 nucleotide sequence: TGCAGCGTGAGGGACGGCTACGAGCAGTACTTC. This chain links TRBV29-1 with TRBJ2-7; tentatively, D is TRBD1 or TRBD2 (5 bases each). From germline, CDR1 is SQVTM and CDR2 ANQGSEA. The CDR3 consists of 11 residues. Trimming stripped 6 bases from V and 3 bases from J, with 9 bases between.